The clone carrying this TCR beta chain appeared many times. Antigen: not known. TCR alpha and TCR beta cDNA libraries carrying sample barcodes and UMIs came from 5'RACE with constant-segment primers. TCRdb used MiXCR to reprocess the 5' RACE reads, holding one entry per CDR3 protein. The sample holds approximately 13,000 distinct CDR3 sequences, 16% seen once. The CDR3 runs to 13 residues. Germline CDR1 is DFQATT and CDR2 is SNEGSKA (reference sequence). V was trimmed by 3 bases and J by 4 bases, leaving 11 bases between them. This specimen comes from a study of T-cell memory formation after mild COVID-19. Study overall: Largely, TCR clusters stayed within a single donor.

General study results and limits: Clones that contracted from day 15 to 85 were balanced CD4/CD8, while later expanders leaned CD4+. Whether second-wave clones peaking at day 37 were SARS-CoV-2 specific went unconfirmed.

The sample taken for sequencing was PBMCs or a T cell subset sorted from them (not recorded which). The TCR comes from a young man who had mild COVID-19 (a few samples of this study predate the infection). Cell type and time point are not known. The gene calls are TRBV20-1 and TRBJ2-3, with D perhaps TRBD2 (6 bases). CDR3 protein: CSASLSGPDTQYF. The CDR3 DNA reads TGCAGTGCTAGTCTTAGCGGCCCAGATACGCAGTATTTT.